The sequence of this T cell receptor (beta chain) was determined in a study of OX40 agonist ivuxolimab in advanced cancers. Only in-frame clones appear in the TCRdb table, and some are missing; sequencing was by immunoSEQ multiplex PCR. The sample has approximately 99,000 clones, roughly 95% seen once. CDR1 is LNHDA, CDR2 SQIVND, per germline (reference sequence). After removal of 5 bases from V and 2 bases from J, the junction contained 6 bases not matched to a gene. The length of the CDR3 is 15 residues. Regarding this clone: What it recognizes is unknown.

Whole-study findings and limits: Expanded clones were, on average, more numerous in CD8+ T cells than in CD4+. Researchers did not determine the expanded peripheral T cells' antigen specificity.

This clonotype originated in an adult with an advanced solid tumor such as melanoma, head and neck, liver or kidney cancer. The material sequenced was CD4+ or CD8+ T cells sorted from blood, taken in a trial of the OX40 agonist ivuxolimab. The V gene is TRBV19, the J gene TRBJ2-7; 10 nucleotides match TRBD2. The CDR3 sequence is CASSLSAGGTYEQYF. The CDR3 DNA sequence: TGTGCCAGTAGTCTATCAGCGGGGGGGACCTACGAGCAGTACTTC.